These 32 T cell receptor beta chains came from one sample sequenced in a study of cytomegalovirus exposure and HLA in healthy donors. Primers: 60 Vbeta forward and 13 Jbeta reverse. The assay was immunoSEQ multiplex PCR, and TCRdb's table has in-frame clones only and misses some. The sample lists 150,000 to 250,000 clones; around three quarters were seen once. The specimen was PBMCs. These receptors were taken from a man aged 25 to 45 in good health and CMV-seronegative.

The chain employs TRBV10-3 and TRBJ2-3, with 8 bases fitting TRBD2. The junction had 7 bases not matched to a gene; V was cut back by 8 bases and J by 0 bases. In germline, CDR1 is ENHRY, CDR2 SYGVKD. The CDR3 loop spans 15 amino acids. The CDR3 loop reads CAISTGGPSTDTQYF. The CDR3 bases are TGTGCCATCTCGACGGGAGGGCCGAGCACAGATACGCAGTATTTT.

The V call is TRBV28, the J call TRBJ2-5; 12 bases agree with TRBD2. With 7 bases clipped from V and 5 bases from J, the junction kept 8 bases outside the gene matches. The length of the CDR3 is 15 residues. Germline V gene lookup returns CDR1 MDHEN and CDR2 SYDVKM. DNA of the CDR3: TGTGCCAGCAACCCTAGCGGGAGGGCCATGGAGACCCAGTACTTC. Its protein product is CASNPSGRAMETQYF.

As to this clone: Other DNA sequences in this sample translate to the same CDR3. CDR3 in amino acids: CSVEGQGYEQYF. CDR3 nucleotides: TGCAGCGTTGAAGGGCAGGGTTACGAGCAGTACTTC. This rearrangement joins TRBV29-1 to TRBJ2-7; a weak D match, TRBD1 (5 bases). V gave up 1 base and J gave up 4 bases, with 8 bases separating them. Germline CDR1 is SQVTM and CDR2 is ANQGSEA. The CDR3 runs to 12 residues.

The chain carries TRBV6-5 and TRBJ1-1; D is ambiguous. The V end was cut by 4 bases, the J end by 6 bases, with 15 bases between. The CDR3 covers 14 residues. Germline assignment: CDR1 MNHEY and CDR2 SVGAGI. The CDR3 DNA follows: TGTGCCAGCAGTTTACGGGCCGGAGGACCTGAAGCTTTCTTT. Its translation is CASSLRAGGPEAFF.

J is TRBJ1-5 and V is TRBV25-1; tentatively, D is TRBD1 (5 bases). V lost 6 bases to trimming and J lost 1 base, with 13 bases between them. Germline V lookup: CDR1 MGHDK, CDR2 SYGVNS. The CDR3 is 15 residues long. CDR3 in DNA: TGTGCCAGCAGCGGGGCGGGGAGGAGCAATCAGCCCCAGCATTTT. Its translation is CASSGAGRSNQPQHF.

About this clone: A junction end diverges from the germline sequence, so it may reflect a read error. This rearrangement joins TRBV29-1 to TRBJ2-7; 10 bases agree with TRBD1. The CDR3 totals 16 residues. Germline CDR1 and CDR2: SQVTM and ANQGSEA. Here the CDR3 reads CSVEDREGQGIYKQYF. The CDR3 bases are TGCAGCGTTGAAGATCGAGAGGGACAGGGGATCTACAAGCAGTACTTC.

This clone was detected a few times. J is TRBJ1-4 and V is TRBV11-2, with D tentatively TRBD1 (6 bases). CDR1 and CDR2 (germline): SGHAT, FQNNGV. The V end was cut by 6 bases, the J end by 4 bases, with 18 bases between. The CDR3 runs 16 residues. CDR3: CASRQGGTVRNEKLFF. CDR3 nucleotide sequence: TGTGCCAGCAGACAGGGAGGGACCGTACGTAATGAAAAACTGTTTTTT.

This clone came up a few times. The chain uses TRBV5-1 and TRBJ2-7, with TRBD2 identical over 8 bases. The CDR3 consists of 14 residues. V gave up 2 bases and J gave up 3 bases; unmatched junction bases: 4. Per germline, CDR1 SGHRS and CDR2 YFSETQ. In DNA, the CDR3 is TGCGCCAGCAGCTTATCACTAGCGGTCTACGAGCAGTACTTC. Translating it yields CASSLSLAVYEQYF. The whole variable domain, filled in from reference TRBV5-1 and TRBJ2-7, reads KAGVTQTPRYLIKTRGQQVTLSCSPISGHRSVSWYQQTPGQGLQFLFEYFSETQRNKGNFPGRFSGRQFSNSRSEMNVSTLELGDSALYLCASSLSLAVYEQYFGPGTRLTVT.

The chain combines TRBV28 with TRBJ1-1; D is undetermined. This CDR3 comprises 12 residues. V was pared by 6 bases and J by 2 bases, with 7 bases between. CDR1 and CDR2 (germline): MDHEN, SYDVKM. In DNA, the CDR3 is TGTGCCAGCAGCCCAACTAACACTGAAGCTTTCTTT. Translation gives CASSPTNTEAFF.

The rearrangement joins TRBV4-2 to TRBJ2-5; TRBD1 matches 8 bases. This CDR3 is built from 16 residues. Germline-derived CDR1 and CDR2 are LGHNA and YNFKEQ. Unmatched junction bases numbered 4, after V lost 0 bases and J lost 1 base. The CDR3 nucleotides read TGTGCCAGCAGCCAAGAGGCAGGGGGCGGCCAAGAGACCCAGTACTTC. Translated: CASSQEAGGGQETQYF.

This sequence joins TRBV7-9 and TRBJ2-7; possibly TRBD1 for D (6 bases). The CDR3 totals 15 residues. V was shortened by 1 base and J by 4 bases, with 14 bases between the two germline ends. Germline V gene sequence: CDR1 SEHNR, CDR2 FQNEAQ (reference sequence). CDR3 in amino acids: CASSLVEQGEYEQYF. The CDR3 coding sequence is TGTGCCAGCAGCTTAGTCGAACAGGGCGAATACGAGCAGTACTTC. The full variable domain, with the rest looked up from reference TRBV7-9 and TRBJ2-7, is DTGVSQNPRHKITKRGQNVTFRCDPISEHNRLYWYRQTLGQGPEFLTYFQNEAQLEKSRLLSDRFSAERPKGSFSTLEIQRTEQGDSAMYLCASSLVEQGEYEQYFGPGTRLTVT.

This rearrangement joins TRBV6-6 to TRBJ1-1; D is perhaps TRBD1 (5 bases). CDR1 MNHNY and CDR2 SVGAGI come from the germline V gene (reference sequence). The CDR3 runs 13 residues. The V gene lost 1 base and the J gene lost 4 bases, with 7 bases spanning the gap. CDR3 sequence (DNA): TGTGCCAGCAGTTACTACGGGGGCACTGAAGCTTTCTTT. Amino acids: CASSYYGGTEAFF.

The CDR3 bases are TGTGCCAGCAGCACGAGGCACCTAGCGGGAGCCTACGAGCAGTACTTC. Translation: CASSTRHLAGAYEQYF. This sequence joins TRBV7-2 and TRBJ2-7; 10 nucleotides line up with TRBD2. CDR1 and CDR2 from the germline V gene are SGHTA and FQGNSA. V shed 5 bases and J 2 bases; nucleotides not matched to a gene: 9. This CDR3 has 16 amino acids.

The chain has TRBV5-1 and TRBJ2-1; 15 bases are shared with TRBD2. The trim removed 4 bases at V and 0 bases at J, leaving 8 bases unmatched. The CDR3 runs to 19 residues. CDR1 SGHRS and CDR2 YFSETQ come from the germline V gene. DNA for the CDR3: TGCGCCAGCAGCCCGGGACTAGCGGGAGGCCAGAGCTCCTACAATGAGCAGTTCTTC. Translated, it gives CASSPGLAGGQSSYNEQFF.

The chain has TRBV19 and TRBJ2-7, with TRBD1 identical over 10 bases. CDR1 is LNHDA, CDR2 SQIVND, per germline (reference sequence). After removal of 3 bases from V and 3 bases from J, the junction contained 2 bases not matched to a gene. This CDR3 contains 14 residues. In DNA form, the CDR3 reads TGTGCCAGTAGTATGCGGGACAGGGGCTACGAGCAGTACTTC. It codes for CASSMRDRGYEQYF.

This clone came up a few times. The genes are TRBV19 and TRBJ1-1; weak D call: TRBD1 (5 bases). The CDR3 sequence is 14 residues long. V was trimmed by 2 bases and J by 2 bases, leaving 9 bases between them. In germline, CDR1 is LNHDA, CDR2 SQIVND (reference sequence). The CDR3 reads CASSIMGGNTEAFF. CDR3 nucleotide sequence: TGTGCCAGTAGTATAATGGGGGGAAACACTGAAGCTTTCTTT.

This sequence joins TRBV6-5 and TRBJ2-7; 9 bases line up with TRBD1. Per the germline V gene, CDR1 is MNHEY and CDR2 is SVGAGI. V trimming: 2 bases; J trimming: 6 bases; junction bases outside the gene matches: 5. CDR3 size: 14 residues. This CDR3 is CASSYKGQGSEQYF. CDR3 in DNA: TGTGCCAGCAGTTACAAGGGACAGGGATCCGAGCAGTACTTC.

This chain connects TRBV28 to TRBJ1-2, with 10 bases fitting TRBD1. J gave up 8 bases and V 5 bases, and 2 bases lay outside the gene matches. The CDR3 has 12 residues. Germline assignment: CDR1 MDHEN and CDR2 SYDVKM. This CDR3 reads CASSDRGRGYTF. The CDR3 nucleotides read TGTGCCAGCAGTGACAGGGGGCGAGGCTACACCTTC.

The rearrangement uses TRBV11-2 and TRBJ2-5; D is possibly TRBD1 (5 bases). CDR1 and CDR2 (germline): SGHAT, FQNNGV. The CDR3 runs 17 residues. Trimming pared 1 base from V and 5 bases from J, leaving 20 bases between. In DNA, the CDR3 is TGTGCCAGCAGCTTAGTGAAGGGGCTCCAGGTAAGGGAGACCCAGTACTTC. It encodes CASSLVKGLQVRETQYF.

The chain combines TRBV5-4 with TRBJ1-2; D is perhaps TRBD1 (5 bases). Trimming removed 6 bases at V and 0 bases at J, with 15 bases between. CDR1 and CDR2 (germline): SGHNT, YYREEE (reference sequence). The CDR3 runs to 15 residues. The CDR3 DNA reads as TGTGCCAGCAAACCACAGGAGAGATCTAACTATGGCTACACCTTC. Its translation is CASKPQERSNYGYTF.

This clone came up a few times. The CDR3 nucleotides read TGTGCCAGCAGCTTAGTTACAGGAGATCAGCCCCAGCATTTT. As protein: CASSLVTGDQPQHF. The gene calls are TRBV7-8 and TRBJ1-5; D is perhaps TRBD1 (5 bases). Trimming stripped 1 base from V and 5 bases from J, with 9 bases between. The CDR3 spans 14 residues. Per the germline V gene, CDR1 is SGHVS and CDR2 is FQNEAQ.

The V gene is TRBV29-1, the J gene TRBJ1-2; 8 positions match TRBD1. V dropped 4 bases and J dropped 2; count of bases not matched to a gene: 3. Germline lookup yields CDR1 SQVTM and CDR2 ANQGSEA. This CDR3 is built from 13 residues. The CDR3 DNA reads TGCAGCGTTGGGACAGGGACCAACTATGGCTACACCTTC. Translation: CSVGTGTNYGYTF.

This clone was picked up one time. The chain links TRBV30 to TRBJ2-1, with a possible D match to TRBD2 (5 bases). V lost 2 bases, J lost 6 bases, and 11 bases lay in between. This CDR3 contains 13 residues. CDR1 GTSNPN and CDR2 SVGIG come from the germline V gene (reference sequence). The CDR3 bases are TGTGCCTGGAGTCTCGGACTTCTCAATGAGCAGTTCTTC. Translated: CAWSLGLLNEQFF. The entire variable domain, with the rest obtained from reference TRBV30 and TRBJ2-1, is as follows: SQTIHQWPATLVQPVGSPLSLECTVEGTSNPNLYWYRQAAGRGLQLLFYSVGIGQISSEVPQNLSASRPQDRQFILSSKKLLLSDSGFYLCAWSLGLLNEQFFGPGTRLTVL.

The CDR3 DNA sequence: TGTGCCAGCAGCGCAGATCCCAGGGCCGCCGACGGCTACACCTTC. Translated: CASSADPRAADGYTF. The chain carries TRBV9 and TRBJ1-2; weak D call: TRBD1 (5 bases). V was clipped by 3 bases and J by 8 bases, with 20 bases between them. CDR1 is SGDLS and CDR2 is YYNGEE in the germline V gene. There are 15 residues in the CDR3.

This clone was observed a handful of times. The chain is built from TRBV6-4 and TRBJ1-2, with 8 bases identical to TRBD1. The CDR3 totals 16 residues. CDR1 MRHNA and CDR2 SNTAGT come from the germline V gene. V lost 6 bases to trimming and J lost 2 bases; unmatched junction nucleotides: 11. CDR3 DNA sequence: TGTGCCAGCAGGAGATATGGACAGGGCGAGAACTATGGCTACACCTTC. It specifies CASRRYGQGENYGYTF.

This clone has more than one count but fewer than ten. The J gene is TRBJ2-7, the V gene TRBV9, with a tentative D call TRBD1 (6 bases). Germline CDR1 and CDR2: SGDLS and YYNGEE. Trimming pared 4 bases from V and 0 bases from J, leaving 11 bases between. The CDR3 totals 14 residues. CDR3 amino acids: CASSSGQSSYEQYF. DNA of the CDR3: TGTGCCAGCAGCTCCGGACAGAGCTCCTACGAGCAGTACTTC.

Concerning this clone: The identical CDR3 is also encoded by other nucleotide sequences in the sample. The chain recombines TRBV9 with TRBJ2-3; D is ambiguous. CDR3 length equals 14 residues. The germline CDR1 and CDR2 sequences are SGDLS and YYNGEE. Between the trimmed V and J ends, which lost 0 bases and 2 bases, there was a span of 7 bases. CDR3 coding DNA: TGTGCCAGCAGCGTAGGCGGTAACACAGATACGCAGTATTTT. This translates into CASSVGGNTDTQYF.

This clone has only one observation. The rearrangement links TRBV5-4 to TRBJ2-1, with a weak D call TRBD2 (5 bases). V lost 4 bases and J lost 7, with 18 bases in between. This CDR3 spans 15 amino acids. Germline CDR1 and CDR2: SGHNT and YYREEE (reference sequence). CDR3 region: CASSLDSRPGNEQFF. For the CDR3, the DNA is TGTGCCAGCAGCCTGGACTCCCGACCGGGGAATGAGCAGTTCTTC.

The chain has TRBV27 and TRBJ2-3, with 8 positions matching TRBD2. J was trimmed by 3 bases and V by 5 bases; bases with no gene match: 7. The CDR3 has 15 amino acids. Germline V gives CDR1 MNHEY, CDR2 SMNVEV (reference sequence). CDR3 residues: CASSVRLASTDTQYF. The CDR3 DNA reads TGTGCCAGCAGTGTCCGACTAGCGAGTACAGATACGCAGTATTTT.

The chain is built from TRBV11-3 and TRBJ2-1; 11 positions agree with TRBD2. CDR3 size: 17 residues. Per germline, CDR1 SGHNT and CDR2 YENEEA. V lost 5 bases and J lost 4; bases outside the gene matches: 10. For the CDR3, the DNA is TGTGCCAGCAGCCCACGACTAGCGGGAAGGGGATACAATGAGCAGTTCTTC. It translates to CASSPRLAGRGYNEQFF.

This chain uses TRBV6-5 with TRBJ1-1; D gene ambiguous. The V and J ends lost 2 bases and 7 bases respectively, with 5 bases between them. The germline V gene has CDR1 MNHEY and CDR2 SVGAGI. The CDR3 runs to 11 residues. The CDR3 protein is CASSYADEAFF. In nucleotides, the CDR3 is TGTGCCAGCAGTTACGCGGATGAAGCTTTCTTT.

This clone was seen only once. The genes are TRBV10-3 and TRBJ1-2; no clear D gene. Trimming pared 1 base from V and 2 bases from J, leaving 11 bases between. The CDR3 spans 15 residues. Germline V gene data show CDR1 as ENHRY and CDR2 as SYGVKD. CDR3 amino acids: CAISEFVLSNYGYTF. CDR3 DNA sequence: TGTGCCATCAGTGAGTTTGTTCTATCCAACTATGGCTACACCTTC.